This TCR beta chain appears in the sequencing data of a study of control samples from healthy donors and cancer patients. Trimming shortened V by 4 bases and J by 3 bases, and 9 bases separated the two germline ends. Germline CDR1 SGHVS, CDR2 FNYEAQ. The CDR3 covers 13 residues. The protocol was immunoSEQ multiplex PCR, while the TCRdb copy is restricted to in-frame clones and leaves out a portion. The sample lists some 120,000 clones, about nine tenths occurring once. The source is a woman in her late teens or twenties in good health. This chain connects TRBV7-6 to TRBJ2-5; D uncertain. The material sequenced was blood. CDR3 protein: CASSYSRKETQYF. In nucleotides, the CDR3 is TGTGCCAGCAGCTATAGCCGGAAAGAGACCCAGTACTTC.